The rows below give T cell receptor beta chains drawn from one sample of a study of cytomegalovirus exposure and HLA in healthy donors. Profiled with immunoSEQ multiplex PCR; TCRdb holds only in-frame clones, not every one. The repertoire consists of around 110,000 clones, with around 75% occurring once and the leading ten covering around 1.5%. Material for sequencing was PBMCs. These receptor sequences come from a woman between 18 and 30 years old in good health and CMV-seronegative. Each CDR3 is given with its conserved first and last residue. D genes are given only for firm matches. For some rows the clone size is stated as once, few or many, or as a class when expanded; others skip it.

D: TRBD1
V: TRBV6-6
size: once
J: TRBJ1-3
DNA: TGTGCCAGCAATGCGTGGACAGGGCGAGGAAACACCATATATTTT
CDR3: CASNAWTGRGNTIYF

D: TRBD1
V: TRBV2
size: -
J: TRBJ1-1
DNA: TGTGCCAGCAGTACAGACAGGGTCGATGGCACTGAAGCTTTCTTT
CDR3: CASSTDRVDGTEAFF

D: TRBD1
V: TRBV30
size: -
J: TRBJ2-5
DNA: TGTGCCTGGGGAGGGACAGGGGAGACCCAGTACTTC
CDR3: CAWGGTGETQYF

D: -
V: TRBV10-3
size: -
J: TRBJ1-2
DNA: TGTGCCATCAGTGACGCAGACAGGAAAAATGGCTACACCTTC
CDR3: CAISDADRKNGYTF

D: -
V: TRBV6-1
size: -
J: TRBJ2-5
DNA: TGTGCCAGCAGTGAATTGGCGGCTCAAGAGACCCAGTACTTC
CDR3: CASSELAAQETQYF

D: -
V: TRBV25-1
size: -
J: TRBJ1-1
DNA: TGTGCCAGCAGTGGGTTGTGGGAGCCGAACACTGAAGCTTTCTTT
CDR3: CASSGLWEPNTEAFF

D: TRBD2
V: TRBV10-2
size: -
J: TRBJ2-7
DNA: TGCGCCAGCAGTGAGTCTAAGGTCCAGCGGGGAACCTACGAGCAGTACTTC
CDR3: CASSESKVQRGTYEQYF

D: -
V: TRBV18
size: -
J: TRBJ2-1
DNA: TGTGCCAGCTCACCCCAGGCGGGGCGTGTTGGCAATGAGCAGTTCTTC
CDR3: CASSPQAGRVGNEQFF

D: -
V: TRBV10-3
size: -
J: TRBJ2-7
DNA: TGTGCCATCAGTGAGGGGGGGGCGGGCTACGAGCAGTACTTC
CDR3: CAISEGGAGYEQYF

D: -
V: TRBV25-1
size: few
J: TRBJ1-2
DNA: TGTGCCAGCAGTGCAGGGAATCGGGATGGCTACACCTTC
CDR3: CASSAGNRDGYTF

D: TRBD2
V: TRBV5-4
size: few
J: TRBJ2-3
DNA: TGTGCCAGCAGATCGACCACTAGCGGGGGGGTCTTGGCAGATACGCAGTATTTT
CDR3: CASRSTTSGGVLADTQYF

D: -
V: TRBV9
size: -
J: TRBJ2-1
DNA: TGTGCCAGCAGCCACGCCCAGGGCAATGAGCAGTTCTTC
CDR3: CASSHAQGNEQFF

D: -
V: TRBV9
size: -
J: TRBJ1-4
DNA: TGTGCCAGCAGCGTAGTAGTTGGTGAAAAACTGTTTTTT
CDR3: CASSVVVGEKLFF

D: TRBD1
V: TRBV5-6
size: -
J: TRBJ1-1
DNA: TGTGCCAGCAGCTTGACAGGGGGAAACACTGAAGCTTTCTTT
CDR3: CASSLTGGNTEAFF

D: TRBD1
V: TRBV6-5
size: -
J: TRBJ1-2
DNA: TGTGCCAGCAGTGTTACGTCGGACAGGGGAGGCTACACCTTC
CDR3: CASSVTSDRGGYTF

D: TRBD2
V: TRBV19
size: -
J: TRBJ2-6
DNA: TGTGCCAGTACCCTTGGGGGGGGAACCGGGGCCAACGTCCTGACTTTC
CDR3: CASTLGGGTGANVLTF

D: -
V: TRBV9
size: -
J: TRBJ2-3
DNA: TGTGCCAGCAGCGGGGGGGCAGATACGCAGTATTTT
CDR3: CASSGGADTQYF

D: -
V: TRBV7-2
size: -
J: TRBJ2-5
DNA: TGTGCCAGCAGCCCCCGTCGAGGGGGCCAAGAGACCCAGTACTTC
CDR3: CASSPRRGGQETQYF

D: -
V: TRBV27
size: few
J: TRBJ2-6
DNA: TGTGCCAGCAGTTTGAGGACAGCCCAATCTGGGGCCAACGTCCTGACTTTC
CDR3: CASSLRTAQSGANVLTF

D: TRBD2
V: TRBV7-3
size: -
J: TRBJ2-5
DNA: TGTGCCAGCAGCTTCGAAGCGGGGGCCGGAGAGACCCAGTACTTC
CDR3: CASSFEAGAGETQYF

D: -
V: TRBV5-1
size: -
J: TRBJ1-1
DNA: TGCGCCAGCAGCTTGGTAACAGGAATTATGAACACTGAAGCTTTCTTT
CDR3: CASSLVTGIMNTEAFF

D: -
V: TRBV2
size: -
J: TRBJ1-6
DNA: TGTGCCAGCATGACAGGTTTGAACTCACCCCTCCACTTT
CDR3: CASMTGLNSPLHF

D: TRBD1
V: TRBV5-1
size: -
J: TRBJ2-1
DNA: TGCGCCAGCAGCAGAGGGACAGGGGACGGGAATGAGCAGTTCTTC
CDR3: CASSRGTGDGNEQFF

D: -
V: TRBV5-5
size: -
J: TRBJ1-3
DNA: TGTGCCAGCAGCTTGTCGAGGTCGAATATCAGAAACACCATATATTTT
CDR3: CASSLSRSNIRNTIYF

D: -
V: TRBV29-1
size: -
J: TRBJ1-1
DNA: TGCAGCGTGATGACACGTATGAACACTGAAGCTTTCTTT
CDR3: CSVMTRMNTEAFF

D: -
V: TRBV6-1
size: -
J: TRBJ1-6
DNA: TGTGCCAGCAGTGAAGACAACAGGGCTGATTCACCCCTCCACTTT
CDR3: CASSEDNRADSPLHF

D: TRBD1
V: TRBV19
size: -
J: TRBJ2-7
DNA: TGTGCCAGTAGTCCCAAGGGGGCCCCCTACGAGCAGTACTTC
CDR3: CASSPKGAPYEQYF

D: TRBD1
V: TRBV5-4
size: -
J: TRBJ2-1
DNA: TGTGCCAGCAGCTTGTGGACAGGGGGCTTAAATGAGCAGTTCTTC
CDR3: CASSLWTGGLNEQFF

D: TRBD1
V: TRBV7-9
size: -
J: TRBJ2-7
DNA: TGTGCCAGCAGCCCGTGGGGACAGGGGACCTACGAGCAGTACTTC
CDR3: CASSPWGQGTYEQYF

D: -
V: TRBV30
size: -
J: TRBJ1-2
DNA: TGTGCCTGGAGTGTATACTTGGGTGGACAGAGTCTAGCCTATGGCTACACCTTC
CDR3: CAWSVYLGGQSLAYGYTF

D: -
V: TRBV4-1
size: -
J: TRBJ1-2
DNA: TGCGCCAGCAGCCAAGATTGGGGGGGTGGCTACACCTTC
CDR3: CASSQDWGGGYTF

D: -
V: TRBV5-1
size: -
J: TRBJ2-5
DNA: TGCGCCAGCAGCTTGCTTAGTAGAGAGACCCAGTACTTC
CDR3: CASSLLSRETQYF

D: -
V: TRBV30
size: -
J: TRBJ1-1
DNA: TGTGCCTCCACCGCAGGAAATGAAGCTTTCTTT
CDR3: CASTAGNEAFF

D: -
V: TRBV29-1
size: once
J: TRBJ2-2
DNA: TGCAGCGTTGGGGCACCAGGGGATGGCGGGGAGCTGTTTTTT
CDR3: CSVGAPGDGGELFF

D: -
V: TRBV27
size: -
J: TRBJ1-2
DNA: TGTGCCAGCAGTTTGGCAGGGGTGCCCTATGGCTACACCTTC
CDR3: CASSLAGVPYGYTF

D: TRBD2
V: TRBV4-2
size: -
J: TRBJ2-3
DNA: TGTGCCAGCAGCCAAGAAAGTTCTAGCGGAATCACAGATACGCAGTATTTT
CDR3: CASSQESSSGITDTQYF

D: TRBD1
V: TRBV2
size: -
J: TRBJ1-2
DNA: TGTGCCAGCAGTGAAGCAGGGACAGGGTATGGCTACACCTTC
CDR3: CASSEAGTGYGYTF

D: -
V: TRBV4-1
size: -
J: TRBJ1-3
DNA: TGCGCCAGCACTCTTTTTCTCGGACAGCAACGTCCAACTTCTGGAAACACCATATATTTT
CDR3: CASTLFLGQQRPTSGNTIYF

D: TRBD1
V: TRBV6-1
size: -
J: TRBJ2-7
DNA: TGTGCCAGCAGTAAAGGGACAGGGGGCAAGTACGAGCAGTACTTC
CDR3: CASSKGTGGKYEQYF

D: TRBD1
V: TRBV28
size: -
J: TRBJ2-2
DNA: TGTGCCAGCAGTTTATGGGGCGGCAGGGGGCGAACTCTAACCGGGGAGCTGTTTTTT
CDR3: CASSLWGGRGRTLTGELFF

D: -
V: TRBV5-1
size: -
J: TRBJ2-7
DNA: TGCGCCAGCAAAGATTTATCAGCCTACGAGCAGTACTTC
CDR3: CASKDLSAYEQYF

D: -
V: TRBV9
size: -
J: TRBJ2-1
DNA: TGTGCCAGCAGCACCCCGGGAGTGGAGCAGTTCTTC
CDR3: CASSTPGVEQFF

D: -
V: TRBV13
size: few
J: TRBJ1-1
DNA: TGTGCCAGCAGCTTAGTGGGCCAGGGGCGGAACACTGAAGCTTTCTTT
CDR3: CASSLVGQGRNTEAFF

D: TRBD2
V: TRBV5-1
size: once
J: TRBJ2-1
DNA: TGCGCCAGCAGCTTGGGACTAGCGGGGTTCAATGAGCAGTTCTTC
CDR3: CASSLGLAGFNEQFF

D: TRBD2
V: TRBV7-9
size: -
J: TRBJ2-7
DNA: TGTGCCAGCACCCCCCGGGGGGGCGGATCAATCGAGCAGTACTTC
CDR3: CASTPRGGGSIEQYF